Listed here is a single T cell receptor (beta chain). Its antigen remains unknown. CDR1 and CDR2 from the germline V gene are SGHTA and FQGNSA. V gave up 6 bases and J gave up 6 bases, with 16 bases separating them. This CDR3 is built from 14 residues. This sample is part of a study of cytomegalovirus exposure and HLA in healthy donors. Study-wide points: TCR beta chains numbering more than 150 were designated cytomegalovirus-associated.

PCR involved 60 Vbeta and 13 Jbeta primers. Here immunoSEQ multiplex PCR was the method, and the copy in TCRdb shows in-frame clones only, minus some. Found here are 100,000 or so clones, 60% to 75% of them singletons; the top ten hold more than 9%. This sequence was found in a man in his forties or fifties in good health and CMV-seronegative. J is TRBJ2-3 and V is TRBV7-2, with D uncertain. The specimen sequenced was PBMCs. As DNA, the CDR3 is TGTGCCAGCAGGCTTTCCACGTGGGCCGATACGCAGTATTTT. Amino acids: CASRLSTWADTQYF.